This TCR beta chain is drawn from a study of post-analysis software for immune sequencing data. Findings and limits, study-wide: When compared against controls, multiple sclerosis patients showed significantly lower normalized Chao1 diversity. F measure clustering grouped samples strongly by preparation batch. About five TRBV segments were more frequent in patients than controls; TRBV5-6, TRBV5-1 and TRBV20-1 belonged to this group.

As concerns this clonotype: The antigen remains unidentified.

Prepared libraries of TCR beta cDNA carried unique molecular identifiers. It was from about 0.94 to 9.7 million T cells that 500,000 or so cDNA molecules came. TCRdb called the PCR reads again in MiXCR, with one record for every CDR3 protein. This table has hundreds of thousands of distinct CDR3 sequences, around 64% appearing once. The V end was cut by 2 bases, the J end by 6 bases, with 18 bases between. The CDR3 sequence is 16 residues long. The germline V gene has CDR1 SGHDT and CDR2 YYEEEE. The sequencing input was blood. This chain uses TRBV5-6 with TRBJ2-1, with D uncertain. This receptor was identified in a girl aged 2-10 years with multiple sclerosis. The CDR3: CASSFDEAGRINEQFF. The CDR3 region has the DNA TGTGCCAGCAGCTTCGATGAGGCAGGAAGGATCAATGAGCAGTTCTTC. Using reference TRBV5-6 and TRBJ2-1 for the parts outside the CDR3, the full variable domain is DAGVTQSPTHLIKTRGQQVTLRCSPKSGHDTVSWYQQALGQGPQFIFQYYEEEERQRGNFPDRFSGHQFPNYSSELNVNALLLGDSALYLCASSFDEAGRINEQFFGPGTRLTVL.